These 15 T cell receptor beta chains were sequenced from one sample in a study of blood T cell repertoires in COVID-19. Clones were sequenced by immunoSEQ multiplex PCR, and TCRdb holds only the in-frame ones, with some missing. The sample holds about 93,000 clones, approximately 90% seen once. Sequenced input: peripheral blood. These receptors came from a man in his fifties or sixties with acute or convalescent COVID-19.

CDR3: CASSPLMGRTYSSGNTIYF. The CDR3 coding sequence is TGTGCCAGCTCACCACTAATGGGCCGAACGTACAGCTCTGGAAACACCATATATTTT. The J gene is TRBJ1-3, the V gene TRBV18, with no clear D. There are 19 residues in the CDR3. V lost 1 base and J 0 bases, leaving 19 bases between the germline ends. Germline CDR1 and CDR2: KGHSH and LQKENI.

The chain links TRBV7-2 to TRBJ2-7; 11 nucleotides agree with TRBD2. The CDR3 runs to 15 residues. V lost 4 bases and J lost 7; bases outside the gene matches: 9. Germline assignment: CDR1 SGHTA and CDR2 FQGNSA. CDR3 sequence (DNA): TGTGCCAGCAGCTCCCCACTAGCGGGAGTTGGGGAGCAGTACTTC. Its protein is CASSSPLAGVGEQYF. Together with reference TRBV7-2 and TRBJ2-7, the CDR3 gives the full variable domain: GAGVSQSPSNKVTEKGKDVELRCDPISGHTALYWYRQSLGQGLEFLIYFQGNSAPDKSGLPSDRFSAERTGGSVSTLTIQRTQQEDSAVYLCASSSPLAGVGEQYFGPGTRLTVT.

The V call is TRBV18, the J call TRBJ2-7; 7 bases are shared with TRBD1. J was trimmed by 3 bases and V by 4 bases; bases with no gene match: 9. Germline values: CDR1 KGHSH, CDR2 LQKENI. The CDR3 runs 15 residues. As DNA, the CDR3 is TGTGCCAGCTCACAACATGCCGGGACAGTCTACGAGCAGTACGTC. It translates to CASSQHAGTVYEQYV.

The V call is TRBV3-1 (or the pseudogene TRBV3-2), the J call TRBJ1-2; D may be TRBD1 (5 bases). Germline loops: CDR1 LGHDT, CDR2 YNNKEL (reference sequence). The length of the CDR3 is 13 residues. With 4 bases removed from V and 5 bases from J, the gap between germline ends came to 11 bases. CDR3 sequence: CASSPPDSYGYTF. Here the CDR3 DNA reads TGTGCCAGCAGCCCCCCCGACAGTTATGGCTACACCTTC.

The chain carries TRBV28 and TRBJ1-3; D unresolved. This CDR3 is 12 amino acids long. V lost 7 bases, J lost 4 bases, and 8 bases lay in between. Looked up from germline, CDR1 is MDHEN and CDR2 is SYDVKM. CDR3 residues: CASKEEGNTIYF. The DNA for the CDR3 is TGTGCCAGCAAGGAGGAAGGAAACACCATATATTTT.

This chain joins TRBV9 and TRBJ2-2; 7 nucleotides align to TRBD1. V shed 4 bases, J shed 5 bases, and the junction held 14 bases outside the gene matches. Germline V CDR1 and CDR2: SGDLS, YYNGEE. The CDR3 is made up of 17 amino acids. CDR3 DNA: TGTGCCAGCAGCCCCATTGCAGGGGGAGAGAAGACCGGGGAGCTGTTTTTT. Encoded protein: CASSPIAGGEKTGELFF.

In this sample, this clone turned up once. This chain links TRBV6-5 with TRBJ1-4, with 9 bases that match TRBD1. Looked up from germline, CDR1 is MNHEY and CDR2 is SVGAGI. The V gene end was trimmed by 4 bases and the J gene end by 8 bases; junction bases not matched to a gene: 8. The CDR3 covers 15 residues. The CDR3 coding sequence is TGTGCCAGCAGTTCAACAGGGGGCGCAGACGAAAAACTGTTTTTT. It translates to CASSSTGGADEKLFF.

This chain joins TRBV10-3 and TRBJ2-5; D is possibly TRBD1 (6 bases). CDR3 length equals 12 residues. In germline, CDR1 is ENHRY, CDR2 SYGVKD. V lost 3 bases and J 4 bases, leaving 6 bases between the germline ends. The CDR3 DNA is TGTGCCATCAGTGAACAGGGAGAGACCCAGTACTTC. Its translation: CAISEQGETQYF.

The chain employs TRBV18 and TRBJ1-5; D is possibly TRBD1 (5 bases). V lost 3 bases and J lost 4, with 7 bases in between. The CDR3 totals 13 residues. Germline V CDR1 and CDR2: KGHSH, LQKENI. The CDR3 region is CASSPKGNQPQHF. CDR3 nucleotide sequence: TGTGCCAGCTCACCTAAGGGGAATCAGCCCCAGCATTTT.

The rearrangement uses TRBV4-3 and TRBJ2-3, with a tentative D call TRBD2 (6 bases). The CDR3 has 18 amino acids. Germline CDR1 LGHNA, CDR2 YSLEER. V lost 5 bases, J lost 0 bases, and 21 bases lay in between. Here the CDR3 DNA reads TGCGCCAGCAGCAGAGATGCGGGACTGATGACTAGCACAGATACGCAGTATTTT. Translation gives CASSRDAGLMTSTDTQYF.

This clone was seen a few times. Other DNA variants within this sample encode the same CDR3. The J gene is TRBJ1-4, the V gene TRBV5-1; TRBD1 matches 8 bases. The junction had 2 bases not matched to a gene; V was cut back by 0 bases and J by 7 bases. The CDR3 sequence is 14 residues long. Germline assignment: CDR1 SGHRS and CDR2 YFSETQ. The CDR3 sequence is CASSLGQGREKLFF. In nucleotides, the CDR3 is TGCGCCAGCAGCTTGGGACAGGGGCGTGAAAAACTGTTTTTT.

As to this clone: At one boundary the junction diverges from the germline segment, which might be a read error. The rearrangement links TRBV13 to TRBJ1-1; 9 bases are a match to TRBD1. The CDR3 length is 18 residues. CDR1 and CDR2 from the germline V gene are PRHDT and FYEKMQ (reference sequence). CDR3 loop: CASSLGGLGQGSDTEAFF. As DNA, the CDR3 is TGTGCCAGCAGCCTAGGGGGTTTAGGACAGGGGTCCGACACTGAAGCTTTCTTT.

The chain is built from TRBV2 and TRBJ1-4, with 11 bases lining up with TRBD1. The CDR3 has 16 residues. The ends lost 1 base at V and 10 bases at J; junction bases unmatched: 8. The germline gives CDR1 SNHLY, CDR2 FYNNEI. CDR3 nucleotides: TGTGCCAGCAGTGAAGAACGGACAGGGGGCGGGGGAAAACTGTTTTTT. Protein: CASSEERTGGGGKLFF. Together with reference TRBV2 and TRBJ1-4, the CDR3 gives the full variable domain: EPEVTQTPSHQVTQMGQEVILRCVPISNHLYFYWYRQILGQKVEFLVSFYNNEISEKSEIFDDQFSVERPDGSNFTLKIRSTKLEDSAMYFCASSEERTGGGGKLFFGSGTQLSVL.

J is TRBJ2-5 and V is TRBV29-1; 8 bases are shared with TRBD2. Germline CDR1 is SQVTM and CDR2 is ANQGSEA. CDR3 size: 14 residues. The junction had 4 bases not matched to a gene; V was cut back by 2 bases and J by 2 bases. CDR3 nucleotides: TGCAGCGTTGAACCAGCGGGGGTACAAGAGACCCAGTACTTC. Translated, it gives CSVEPAGVQETQYF.

The genes are TRBV19 and TRBJ2-2; D possibly corresponds to TRBD2 (5 bases). This CDR3 is 16 amino acids long. Looked up from germline, CDR1 is LNHDA and CDR2 is SQIVND (reference sequence). V was cut by 6 bases and J by 4 bases, with 18 bases left in between. This chain's CDR3 is CASRRGGVPATGELFF. CDR3 sequence (DNA): TGTGCCAGTAGACGAGGAGGAGTTCCCGCCACCGGGGAGCTGTTTTTT.